The sequence of this T cell receptor beta chain was determined in a study of radiation and T cells in renal cell carcinoma. Study-level background: Nephrectomy followed 15 Gy stereotactic body radiation by 4 weeks.

Method: immunoSEQ multiplex PCR; TCRdb's copy keeps in-frame clones and lacks some. Here the sample spans some 120,000 clones, 88% being singletons. V dropped 0 bases and J dropped 0 bases, with 10 bases sitting between them. Looked up from germline, CDR1 is SGHKS and CDR2 is YYEKEE (reference sequence). This CDR3 contains 15 residues. Note on this clone: Its matching antigen is unknown.

Documented time point: blood 2 weeks post-SBRT. Documented treatment: 15 Gy SBRT to primary tumor, nephrectomy 4 weeks later. Serial blood draws occurred at baseline and 2 and 4 weeks post-SBRT. General study findings and limits: Top tumor clonotypes rose in blood 2 weeks post-radiation, then contracted. Baseline intratumoral clonotype presence is unknown without pretreatment biopsies.

V is TRBV5-5 and J is TRBJ2-7, with TRBD1 as a possible D gene (5 bases). The sample consisted of blood, taken from a patient whose treatment included radiotherapy and nephrectomy. The clonotype was recovered from a woman in her seventies with renal cell carcinoma. For the CDR3, the DNA is TGTGCCAGCAGCTTGGAAACAGGTTACTCCTACGAGCAGTACTTC. Protein sequence: CASSLETGYSYEQYF.